The TCR beta chain under discussion was sequenced for a study of human T cells and chemical hapten exposure. The sample's time point: patch test 2, 6 weeks after DPC sensitization. Treatment denoted: therapeutic diphenylcyclopropenone sensitization with weekly scalp DPC. This clonotype was observed a few times. MiXCR was run by TCRdb on the RACE reads, yielding one entry per CDR3 protein. The repertoire includes some 42,000 distinct CDR3 sequences, about 9.8% of them detected once, and approximately 16% sits in the top ten. This specimen consisted of whole blood, obtained in connection with sensitization to the hapten diphenylcyclopropenone (DPC). The receptor was isolated from a woman between 40 and 55 years old with alopecia areata. Some clones in this sample may be carry-over from other donors' samples.

CDR3 sequence reads: CASSSWGEQYF. Here the CDR3 DNA reads TGTGCCAGCAGCTCCTGGGGGGAGCAGTACTTC. The V and J genes are TRBV5-6 and TRBJ2-7; D could derive from TRBD1 or TRBD2 (5 bases each). V was trimmed by 3 bases and J by 7 bases, leaving 8 bases between them. Germline-derived CDR1 and CDR2 are SGHDT and YYEEEE. CDR3 length: 11 amino acids.